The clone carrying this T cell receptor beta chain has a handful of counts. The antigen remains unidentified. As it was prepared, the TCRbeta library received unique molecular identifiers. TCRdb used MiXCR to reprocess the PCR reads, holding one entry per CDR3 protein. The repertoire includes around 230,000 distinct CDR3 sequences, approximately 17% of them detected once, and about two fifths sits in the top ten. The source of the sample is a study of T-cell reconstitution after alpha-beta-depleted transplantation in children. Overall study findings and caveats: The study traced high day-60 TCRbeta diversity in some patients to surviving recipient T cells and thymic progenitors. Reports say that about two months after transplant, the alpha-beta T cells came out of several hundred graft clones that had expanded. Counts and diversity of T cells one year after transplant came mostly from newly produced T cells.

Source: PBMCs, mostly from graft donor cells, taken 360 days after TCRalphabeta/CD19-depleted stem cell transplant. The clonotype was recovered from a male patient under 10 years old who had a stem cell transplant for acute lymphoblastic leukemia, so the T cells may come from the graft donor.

CDR3 sequence reads: CASSQDPPGVLFRNEQFF. The CDR3 DNA is TGCGCCAGCAGCCAAGATCCACCGGGAGTCCTCTTTCGCAATGAGCAGTTCTTC. V is TRBV4-3 and J is TRBJ2-1; D perhaps matches TRBD2 (6 bases). Trimming cost V 0 bases and J 6 bases, with 21 bases left between them. Germline V gene data show CDR1 as LGHNA and CDR2 as YSLEER. CDR3 length: 18 residues.